The next 30 T cell receptor beta chains were all read from a single sample in a study of blood T cell repertoires in COVID-19. The table came from immunoSEQ multiplex PCR; TCRdb's copy has only in-frame clones and leaves some out. Of tens of thousands of clones in the sample, 75% to 90% were seen once. The sequencing input was peripheral blood. The receptors were sampled from a woman aged 80 or older with acute or convalescent COVID-19.

The genes are TRBV12-3 or TRBV12-4 and TRBJ1-6; D remains unclear. The CDR3 loop spans 12 amino acids. V was clipped by 0 bases and J by 15 bases, with 9 bases between them. The CDR3 region is CASSLAREGLHF. Here the CDR3 DNA reads TGTGCCAGCAGTTTAGCGAGGGAGGGCCTCCACTTT.

The chain uses TRBV5-1 and TRBJ1-6; TRBD1 agrees at 8 bases. V dropped 4 bases and J dropped 9; count of bases not matched to a gene: 12. The CDR3 is made up of 16 amino acids. CDR1 and CDR2 (germline): SGHRS, YFSETQ. The CDR3 protein is CASSDRQGSVISPLHF. The CDR3 DNA follows: TGCGCCAGCAGCGACAGACAGGGGTCGGTAATTTCACCCCTCCACTTT.

The genes are TRBV18 and TRBJ2-5; D call uncertain. The germline CDR1 and CDR2 sequences are KGHSH and LQKENI. The CDR3 length is 13 residues. Trimming took 6 bases from V and 5 from J, leaving 13 bases between them. CDR3 sequence: CASSPRLMETQYF. As DNA, the CDR3 is TGTGCCAGCTCCCCCCGACTCATGGAGACCCAGTACTTC. Complete variable domain (other parts from reference TRBV18 and TRBJ2-5): NAGVMQNPRHLVRRRGQEARLRCSPMKGHSHVYWYRQLPEEGLKFMVYLQKENIIDESGMPKERFSAEFPKEGPSILRIQQVVRGDSAAYFCASSPRLMETQYFGPGTRLLVL.

This chain connects TRBV30 to TRBJ2-7; D possibly corresponds to TRBD1 (6 bases). The V gene lost 2 bases and the J gene lost 1 base, with 15 bases spanning the gap. The CDR3 loop spans 15 amino acids. The germline V gene has CDR1 GTSNPN and CDR2 SVGIG (reference sequence). In DNA, the CDR3 is TGTGCCTGGAGTATCAGACAGGTGGGTTCCTACGAGCAGTACTTC. This gives the protein CAWSIRQVGSYEQYF.

The CDR3: CASSPGTSYNEQFF. The CDR3 DNA follows: TGCGCCAGCAGCCCCGGGACATCTTACAATGAGCAGTTCTTC. The rearrangement uses TRBV5-1 and TRBJ2-1, with D perhaps matching TRBD1 (6 bases). The CDR3 consists of 14 residues. Per the germline V gene, CDR1 is SGHRS and CDR2 is YFSETQ. The germline V and J ends were trimmed by 4 bases and 4 bases, with 12 bases remaining between them.

This clone has only a few counts. The CDR3, as DNA: TGTGCCAGCAAACAGGGAGATGAAAAACTGTTTTTT. Translated: CASKQGDEKLFF. V usage is TRBV6-6 and J usage is TRBJ1-4, with D tentatively TRBD1 (6 bases). The CDR3 is made up of 12 amino acids. Trimming cost V 7 bases and J 6 bases, with 9 bases left between them. Germline values: CDR1 MNHNY, CDR2 SVGAGI (reference sequence).

This clone was counted only a few times. The V call is TRBV10-3, the J call TRBJ1-2; the D gene is possibly TRBD1 (6 bases). Trimming left V 3 bases short and J 4 bases short, with 9 bases between. The CDR3 is made up of 13 amino acids. In germline, CDR1 is ENHRY, CDR2 SYGVKD. CDR3 region: CAISEGTTYGYTF. CDR3 in DNA: TGTGCCATCAGTGAAGGGACAACCTATGGCTACACCTTC.

V and J are TRBV19 and TRBJ1-5; 8 positions agree with TRBD1. V dropped 6 bases and J dropped 3; count of bases not matched to a gene: 4. The CDR3 length is 14 residues. CDR1 and CDR2 from the germline V gene are LNHDA and SQIVND (reference sequence). The CDR3 loop reads CASSQQGVNQPQHF. The CDR3 DNA reads TGTGCCAGTAGCCAACAGGGGGTCAATCAGCCCCAGCATTTT. Together with reference TRBV19 and TRBJ1-5, the CDR3 gives the full variable domain: DGGITQSPKYLFRKEGQNVTLSCEQNLNHDAMYWYRQDPGQGLRLIYYSQIVNDFQKGDIAEGYSVSREKKESFPLTVTSAQKNPTAFYLCASSQQGVNQPQHFGDGTRLSIL.

The rearrangement links TRBV15 to TRBJ2-5; the D gene is possibly TRBD1 (7 bases). CDR1 and CDR2 (germline): LNHNV, YYDKDF (reference sequence). Trimming took off 6 bases at V and 5 bases at J, with 22 bases between the two ends. This CDR3 spans 16 amino acids. CDR3 in amino acids: CATSPSGGGYDETQYF. The CDR3 DNA is TGTGCCACCAGTCCCTCAGGGGGAGGATATGATGAGACCCAGTACTTC.

The genes are TRBV2 and TRBJ2-1, with D perhaps TRBD1 (6 bases). Germline CDR1 is SNHLY and CDR2 is FYNNEI. V lost 5 bases and J lost 7, with 9 bases in between. The CDR3 is made up of 12 amino acids. The CDR3 loop is CASSFQGNEQFF. DNA for the CDR3: TGTGCCAGCAGTTTTCAGGGGAATGAGCAGTTCTTC.

V is TRBV11-2 and J is TRBJ1-5, with D hard to call. CDR3 length: 13 amino acids. V lost 0 bases, J lost 6 bases, and 6 bases lay in between. Germline-derived CDR1 and CDR2 are SGHAT and FQNNGV. This CDR3 is CASSLDGFQPQHF. CDR3 coding DNA: TGTGCCAGCAGCTTAGACGGTTTTCAGCCCCAGCATTTT.

The chain couples TRBV7-3 to TRBJ1-1; D may be TRBD1 (5 bases). CDR3 length: 13 amino acids. Trimming shortened V by 3 bases and J by 1 base, and 6 bases separated the two germline ends. Germline assignment: CDR1 SGHTA and CDR2 FQGTGA. The CDR3 loop reads CASSLTENTEAFF. In DNA, the CDR3 is TGTGCCAGCAGCTTGACAGAGAACACTGAAGCTTTCTTT.

This clone was observed a handful of times. The rearrangement links TRBV24-1 to TRBJ2-1; TRBD2 is a possible D gene (6 bases). V was cut by 2 bases and J by 6 bases, with 13 bases left in between. The CDR3 runs to 15 residues. The V gene's germline CDR1 is KGHDR and CDR2 SFDVKD. The CDR3, as DNA: TGTGCCACCAGTGATTCAGGGAGGAGCGGCAATGAGCAGTTCTTC. It encodes CATSDSGRSGNEQFF.

The V gene is TRBV5-1, the J gene TRBJ1-4; D ambiguous. In germline, CDR1 is SGHRS, CDR2 YFSETQ. The CDR3 consists of 14 residues. V was clipped by 3 bases and J by 7 bases, with 13 bases between them. The CDR3 loop reads CASSSGSSGEKLFF. As DNA, the CDR3 is TGCGCCAGCAGCTCCGGGTCCTCGGGTGAAAAACTGTTTTTT.

The chain combines TRBV7-9 with TRBJ1-1; 8 bases match TRBD1. V was pared by 5 bases and J by 6 bases, with 8 bases of the junction left unmatched. The CDR3 spans 14 residues. Per the germline V gene, CDR1 is SEHNR and CDR2 is FQNEAQ (reference sequence). The CDR3 loop is CASSRQGALSEAFF. For the CDR3, the DNA is TGTGCCAGCAGCCGCCAGGGGGCTCTTTCTGAAGCTTTCTTT.

V and J are TRBV5-1 and TRBJ2-7; 8 positions agree with TRBD1. The CDR3 length is 13 residues. V gave up 4 bases and J gave up 4 bases; unmatched junction bases: 4. CDR1 and CDR2 from the germline V gene are SGHRS and YFSETQ. The CDR3 loop reads CASSGGTGYEQYF. CDR3 nucleotides: TGCGCCAGCAGCGGGGGGACAGGTTACGAGCAGTACTTC.

This clone has a single count. The chain links TRBV4-1 to TRBJ2-1, with a possible D match to TRBD1 (6 bases). Trimming stripped 1 base from V and 5 bases from J, with 15 bases between. Germline CDR1 reads MGHRA; CDR2 reads YSYEKL. This CDR3 comprises 16 residues. The CDR3 reads CASSQGVGAFHNEQFF. The CDR3 coding sequence is TGCGCCAGCAGCCAAGGTGTGGGGGCGTTTCACAATGAGCAGTTCTTC.

The gene calls are TRBV4-1 and TRBJ2-2; 8 bases align to TRBD1. CDR3 size: 16 residues. The trim removed 3 bases at V and 5 bases at J, leaving 8 bases unmatched. From germline, CDR1 is MGHRA and CDR2 YSYEKL. CDR3 protein: CASSHPARGPTGELFF. CDR3 coding DNA: TGCGCCAGCAGCCACCCGGCCAGGGGGCCTACCGGGGAGCTGTTTTTT.

The rearrangement uses TRBV3-1 (or the pseudogene TRBV3-2) and TRBJ2-7; D may be TRBD1 (6 bases). This CDR3 comprises 14 residues. Between the trimmed V and J ends, which lost 3 bases and 1 base, there was a span of 10 bases. Germline-derived CDR1 and CDR2 are LGHDT and YNNKEL (reference sequence). In DNA form, the CDR3 reads TGTGCCAGCAGCCAGCCCGGGACATCCTACGAGCAGTACTTC. Its translation: CASSQPGTSYEQYF.

J is TRBJ2-4 and V is TRBV5-1; 9 nucleotides agree with TRBD1. V gave up 0 bases and J gave up 6 bases; unmatched junction bases: 4. CDR3 size: 15 residues. Per the germline V gene, CDR1 is SGHRS and CDR2 is YFSETQ. CDR3 amino acids: CASSLVGTGTNIQYF. In DNA, the CDR3 is TGCGCCAGCAGCTTGGTGGGGACAGGGACAAACATTCAGTACTTC.

This chain connects TRBV11-2 to TRBJ1-2, with a tentative D call TRBD1 (6 bases). The CDR3 sequence is 12 residues long. Deletions cut 4 bases from V and 10 bases from J, with 13 bases between. Germline V gene sequence: CDR1 SGHAT, CDR2 FQNNGV. For the CDR3, the DNA is TGTGCCAGCAGCTACCTCGACAGGTTCTACACCTTC. It yields the protein CASSYLDRFYTF.

This clone was seen a handful of times. The chain couples TRBV19 to TRBJ1-4; no definite D call. With 4 bases removed from V and 0 bases from J, the gap between germline ends came to 12 bases. CDR1 LNHDA and CDR2 SQIVND come from the germline V gene (reference sequence). The CDR3 covers 16 residues. CDR3 sequence reads: CASSTSGKATNEKLFF. CDR3 nucleotide sequence: TGTGCCAGTAGTACCTCCGGGAAAGCAACTAATGAAAAACTGTTTTTT.

The CDR3 sequence is CASSSRVTDKNIQYF. CDR3 coding DNA: TGTGCCAGCAGTTCCAGGGTAACGGACAAAAACATTCAGTACTTC. V gene TRBV28 combines with J gene TRBJ2-4; D is possibly TRBD1 (5 bases). CDR1 MDHEN and CDR2 SYDVKM come from the germline V gene. This CDR3 has 15 residues. V lost 4 bases to trimming and J lost 3 bases, with 13 bases between them. Drawing the rest from reference TRBV28 and TRBJ2-4, the complete variable domain is DVKVTQSSRYLVKRTGEKVFLECVQDMDHENMFWYRQDPGLGLRLIYFSYDVKMKEKGDIPEGYSVSREKKERFSLILESASTNQTSMYLCASSSRVTDKNIQYFGAGTRLSVL.

The chain employs TRBV5-7 and TRBJ1-5, with D maybe TRBD1 (6 bases). TRBV5-7 is marked as an open reading frame, function uncertain. The CDR3 sequence is 19 residues long. Trimming removed 3 bases from V and 0 bases from J, with 22 bases in between. DNA for the CDR3: TGTGCCAGCAGCTCCGTCCCGGGACAACGCCCTGATAGCAATCAGCCCCAGCATTTT. Translation: CASSSVPGQRPDSNQPQHF.

The genes are TRBV30 and TRBJ1-5; no clear D. CDR1 GTSNPN and CDR2 SVGIG come from the germline V gene (reference sequence). Trimming cost V 0 bases and J 9 bases, with 9 bases left between them. The CDR3 length is 12 residues. This CDR3 is CAWSVRGGPQHF. CDR3 sequence (DNA): TGTGCCTGGAGTGTACGAGGTGGGCCCCAGCATTTT.

The V call is TRBV7-9, the J call TRBJ2-5, with 7 positions matching TRBD1. There are 12 residues in the CDR3. Germline values: CDR1 SEHNR, CDR2 FQNEAQ (reference sequence). With 4 bases clipped from V and 4 bases from J, the junction kept 0 bases outside the gene matches. CDR3 nucleotides: TGTGCCAGCAGCTACAGGGGAGAGACCCAGTACTTC. It is translated as CASSYRGETQYF.

The V and J genes are TRBV24-1 and TRBJ1-4; D remains ambiguous. The CDR3 totals 12 residues. Trimming cost V 9 bases and J 8 bases, with 12 bases left between them. Per the germline V gene, CDR1 is KGHDR and CDR2 is SFDVKD. CDR3 loop: CATDKSTEKLFF. The CDR3, as DNA: TGTGCCACCGACAAATCCACCGAAAAACTGTTTTTT.

The chain employs TRBV25-1 and TRBJ1-2; 7 bases agree with TRBD1. The length of the CDR3 is 16 residues. CDR1 MGHDK and CDR2 SYGVNS come from the germline V gene. Germline trimming cut 4 bases from V and 0 bases from J; bases unmatched to any gene: 8. The CDR3 protein is CASSASTGPTNYGYTF. The DNA for the CDR3 is TGTGCCAGCAGTGCGTCGACAGGGCCCACTAACTATGGCTACACCTTC.

The sample holds one count of this clone. The rearrangement uses TRBV5-4 and TRBJ2-4; tentative D call: TRBD1 (6 bases). This CDR3 has 12 residues. Trimming left V 10 bases short and J 8 bases short, with 16 bases between. Germline assignment: CDR1 SGHNT and CDR2 YYREEE (reference sequence). The CDR3 reads CAQGPGGDIQYF. CDR3 DNA: TGTGCCCAGGGGCCCGGTGGAGACATTCAGTACTTC.

The chain links TRBV24-1 to TRBJ2-1; TRBD1 is a possible D gene (5 bases). The V end lost 1 base, the J end lost 5 bases, and 5 bases lay between the germline ends. The V gene's germline CDR1 is KGHDR and CDR2 SFDVKD. This CDR3 region has 13 residues. The CDR3 DNA sequence: TGTGCCACCAGTGATTTAGGGGACAATGAGCAGTTCTTC. Its protein is CATSDLGDNEQFF.